This T cell receptor (beta chain) originates from a study of blood T cell repertoires in COVID-19. Study-wide context: Samples of COVID-19 (acute and convalescent) were obtained from the United States, Italy and Spain. From T cells, B-cell-depleted T cells, or PBMCs came the material, which was cDNA or gDNA.

The V end was cut by 6 bases, the J end by 1 base, with 12 bases between. Germline V gives CDR1 LGHDT, CDR2 YNNKEL (reference sequence). This CDR3 comprises 14 residues. In the original workflow: Cell counts per sample came from amplifying reference gene primers. TCRdb's table, derived via immunoSEQ multiplex PCR, lists solely in-frame clones and lacks some. The V and J calls and clone size were taken over from that table, and D and trimming were inferred from the DNA. In the table there are 130,000 to 150,000 clones, roughly 84% of which are singletons. The gene calls are TRBV3-1 (or the pseudogene TRBV3-2) and TRBJ1-1; D may be TRBD1 (6 bases). Specimen: peripheral blood. This receptor was obtained from a woman aged 50 to 60 in a cohort sampled during active or convalescent COVID-19. The CDR3 region is CASRPGQTNTEAFF. As DNA, the CDR3 is TGTGCCAGCAGACCAGGACAGACGAACACTGAAGCTTTCTTT.